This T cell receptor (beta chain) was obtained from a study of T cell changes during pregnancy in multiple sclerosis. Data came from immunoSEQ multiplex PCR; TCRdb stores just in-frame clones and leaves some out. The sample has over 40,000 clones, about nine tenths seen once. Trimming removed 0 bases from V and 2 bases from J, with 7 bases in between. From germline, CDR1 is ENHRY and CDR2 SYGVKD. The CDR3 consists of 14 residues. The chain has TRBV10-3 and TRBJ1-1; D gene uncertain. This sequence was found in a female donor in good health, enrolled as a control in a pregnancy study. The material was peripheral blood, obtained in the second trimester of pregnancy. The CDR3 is CAISESTVNTEAFF. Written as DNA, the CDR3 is TGTGCCATCAGTGAGTCTACAGTCAACACTGAAGCTTTCTTT.